The 10 T cell receptor beta chains below come from one sample, sequenced in a study of beta chain features in type 1 diabetes. The study reverse transcribed the entire isolated RNA, so it sequenced expressed TCRB transcripts. The repertoire was sequenced with immunoSEQ multiplex PCR; TCRdb's copy has only in-frame clones and lacks some. The repertoire holds under 400,000 clones, roughly a fifth seen once, with under 0.055% in the top ten. Sequencing input: naive CD4+ T cells from blood. The receptors were sampled from a woman under 30 in good health.

This clone was seen a few times. V gene TRBV5-1 combines with J gene TRBJ2-7, with 11 nucleotides matching TRBD2. This CDR3 region has 14 residues. The V gene's germline CDR1 is SGHRS and CDR2 YFSETQ. V lost 7 bases to trimming and J lost 2 bases; unmatched junction nucleotides: 5. The CDR3: CASAGTSGAYEQYF. CDR3 coding DNA: TGCGCCAGCGCCGGGACTAGCGGAGCCTACGAGCAGTACTTC.

J is TRBJ2-6 and V is TRBV18, with 7 bases lining up with TRBD1. Germline V gene sequence: CDR1 KGHSH, CDR2 LQKENI. The CDR3 is 17 residues long. Trimming at V came to 3 bases and at J to 0 bases, leaving 5 bases not matched to a gene. This CDR3 is CASSPGDSYSGANVLTF. In nucleotides, the CDR3 is TGTGCCAGCTCACCTGGGGACAGCTACTCTGGGGCCAACGTCCTGACTTTC.

This chain joins TRBV5-1 and TRBJ2-1; a weak D match, TRBD2 (7 bases). The CDR3 spans 15 residues. V shed 0 bases and J shed 6 bases, with 13 bases lying between them. Germline V gives CDR1 SGHRS, CDR2 YFSETQ. CDR3 residues: CASSLEVRGANEQFF. In DNA, the CDR3 is TGCGCCAGCAGCTTGGAAGTCCGGGGGGCCAATGAGCAGTTCTTC.

This clone was picked up a small number of times. The J gene is TRBJ1-1, the V gene TRBV30, with D possibly matching TRBD1 (6 bases). The V and J ends lost 2 bases and 1 base respectively, with 8 bases between them. Germline-derived CDR1 and CDR2 are GTSNPN and SVGIG (reference sequence). The CDR3 is made up of 13 amino acids. CDR3 sequence (DNA): TGTGCCTGGAGTCAGGGGTCGAACACTGAAGCTTTCTTT. Protein product: CAWSQGSNTEAFF.

This clone was observed a handful of times. In DNA, the CDR3 is TGTGCCACCAGCAGCAGTCAATATCAGCCCCAGCATTTT. As protein: CATSSSQYQPQHF. The chain links TRBV15 to TRBJ1-5; unclear D gene. The V gene lost 3 bases and the J gene lost 5 bases, with 8 bases spanning the gap. From germline, CDR1 is LNHNV and CDR2 YYDKDF (reference sequence). The CDR3 extends over 13 amino acids.

The V gene is TRBV4-2, the J gene TRBJ2-5; D unclear. Germline loops: CDR1 LGHNA, CDR2 YNFKEQ. The CDR3 length is 12 residues. Trimming removed 0 bases from V and 5 bases from J, with 4 bases in between. The CDR3 loop is CASSQDLETQYF. The CDR3 DNA reads TGTGCCAGCAGCCAAGATCTGGAGACCCAGTACTTC.

This clone was observed a handful of times. The chain combines TRBV7-2 with TRBJ1-5, with 7 bases identical to TRBD1. The CDR3 has 14 residues. With V trimmed by 5 bases and J by 7 bases, 8 bases remained unmatched. The germline CDR1 and CDR2 sequences are SGHTA and FQGNSA. CDR3 protein: CASSRRDRTQPQHF. DNA of the CDR3: TGTGCCAGCAGCCGCCGGGACAGAACCCAGCCCCAGCATTTT.

The gene calls are TRBV7-9 and TRBJ2-3; 9 bases line up with TRBD1. The V gene end was trimmed by 8 bases and the J gene end by 3 bases; junction bases not matched to a gene: 6. The CDR3 has 14 residues. The V gene's germline CDR1 is SEHNR and CDR2 FQNEAQ (reference sequence). CDR3 coding DNA: TGTGCCAGCCGAGACGACAGGGGGACAGATACGCAGTATTTT. It specifies CASRDDRGTDTQYF.

This clone appeared a few times. Germline and junction disagree at one end, which may indicate a read error. This chain connects TRBV2 to TRBJ2-7; 9 positions match TRBD2. CDR3 length: 13 residues. Per germline, CDR1 SNHLY and CDR2 FYNNEI. The CDR3 is CATSSGSSYEQYF. CDR3 sequence (DNA): TGTGCCACCAGTAGCGGGAGCTCCTACGAGCAGTACTTC.

This clone turned up a few times. This rearrangement joins TRBV5-4 to TRBJ2-5, with TRBD1 identical over 7 bases. Germline values: CDR1 SGHNT, CDR2 YYREEE (reference sequence). CDR3 size: 16 residues. After removal of 4 bases from V and 2 bases from J, the junction contained 11 bases not matched to a gene. The CDR3 DNA sequence: TGTGCCAGCAGCACAAGACAGGGCCTTTCTCAAGAGACCCAGTACTTC. Protein product: CASSTRQGLSQETQYF.